The clone carrying this T cell receptor (beta chain) came up many times. Antigen: not known. These data originate in a study of T cells in Graves' hyperthyroidism and ophthalmopathy. Across the whole study: At the time of initial diagnosis and before any treatment, peripheral blood was collected.

The V and J ends lost 8 bases and 0 bases respectively, with 11 bases between them. The germline V gene encodes CDR1 DFQATT and CDR2 SNEGSKA (reference sequence). The CDR3 contains 12 residues. Researchers took RNA transcripts and amplified the TCR beta CDR3 regions from them. The study used the HTBI primer set for a first-round RT-PCR of the TCR CDR3. TCRdb re-called the multiplex PCR reads through MiXCR, storing one row per CDR3 protein. The sample holds about 360,000 distinct CDR3 sequences; approximately 12% are singletons and the top ten take less than 25%. Findings and limits, study-wide: Ophthalmopathy, which appeared later, was predicted by the model a median 6.5 months before onset. Most expanded thyroid clonotypes above 0.001 recurred in blood. Separating ophthalmopathy from stable hyperthyroidism was achieved by a 13 V-J model.

The chain links TRBV20-1 to TRBJ2-7; D is unresolved. Sequenced: blood. The origin of this receptor is a man aged 30-40 years with Graves' hyperthyroidism that later progressed to Graves' ophthalmopathy. The CDR3 sequence is CSTTQSSYEQYF. The DNA of the CDR3 is TGCAGTACGACGCAGAGCTCCTACGAGCAGTACTTC.